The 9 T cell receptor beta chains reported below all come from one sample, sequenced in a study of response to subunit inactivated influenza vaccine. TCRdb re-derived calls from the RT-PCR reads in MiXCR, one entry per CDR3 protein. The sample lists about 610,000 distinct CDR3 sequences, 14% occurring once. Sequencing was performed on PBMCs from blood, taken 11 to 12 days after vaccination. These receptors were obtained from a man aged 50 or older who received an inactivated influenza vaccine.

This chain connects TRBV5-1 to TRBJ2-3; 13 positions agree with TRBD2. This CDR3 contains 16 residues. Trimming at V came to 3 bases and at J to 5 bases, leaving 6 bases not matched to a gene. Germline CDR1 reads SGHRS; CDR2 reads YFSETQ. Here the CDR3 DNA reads TGCGCCAGCAGCTCGGGACTAGCGGGAAGGCGAGATACGCAGTATTTT. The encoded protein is CASSSGLAGRRDTQYF.

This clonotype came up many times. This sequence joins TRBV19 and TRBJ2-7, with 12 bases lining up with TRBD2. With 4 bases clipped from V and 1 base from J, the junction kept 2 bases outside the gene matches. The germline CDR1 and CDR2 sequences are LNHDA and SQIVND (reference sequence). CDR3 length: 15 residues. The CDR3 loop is CASSKGTSGSYEQYF. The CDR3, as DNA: TGTGCCAGTAGTAAAGGGACTAGCGGGTCCTACGAGCAGTACTTC.

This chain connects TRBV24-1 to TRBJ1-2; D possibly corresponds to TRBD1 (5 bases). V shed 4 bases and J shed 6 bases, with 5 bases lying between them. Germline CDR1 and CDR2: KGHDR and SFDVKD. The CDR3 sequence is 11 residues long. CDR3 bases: TGTGCCACCAGTGAGGGGGATGGCTACACCTTC. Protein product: CATSEGDGYTF.

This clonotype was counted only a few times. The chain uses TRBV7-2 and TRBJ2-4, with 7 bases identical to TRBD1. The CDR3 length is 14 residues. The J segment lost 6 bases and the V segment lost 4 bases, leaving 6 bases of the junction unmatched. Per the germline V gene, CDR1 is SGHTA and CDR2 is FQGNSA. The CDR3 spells CASSSNRGRNIQYF. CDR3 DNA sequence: TGTGCCAGCAGCTCTAACAGGGGTCGAAACATTCAGTACTTC.

As DNA, the CDR3 is TGCAGTGCTAGACGCCAGTCTTCTGGAAACACCATATATTTT. Translated, it gives CSARRQSSGNTIYF. The genes are TRBV20-1 and TRBJ1-3, with unresolved D. Looked up from germline, CDR1 is DFQATT and CDR2 is SNEGSKA (reference sequence). The CDR3 is made up of 14 amino acids. V was clipped by 2 bases and J by 1 base, with 9 bases between them.

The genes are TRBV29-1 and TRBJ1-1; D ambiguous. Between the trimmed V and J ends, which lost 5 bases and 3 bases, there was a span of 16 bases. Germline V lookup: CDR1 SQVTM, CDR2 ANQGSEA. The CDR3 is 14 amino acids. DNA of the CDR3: TGCAGCGTTACCGGGAAAAATTGGTACACTGAAGCTTTCTTT. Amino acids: CSVTGKNWYTEAFF.

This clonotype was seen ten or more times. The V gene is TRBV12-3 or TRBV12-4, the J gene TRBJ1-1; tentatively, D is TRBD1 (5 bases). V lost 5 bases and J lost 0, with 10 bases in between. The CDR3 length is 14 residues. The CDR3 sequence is CASSQGTLNTEAFF. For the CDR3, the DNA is TGTGCCAGCAGTCAGGGAACCCTGAACACTGAAGCTTTCTTT.

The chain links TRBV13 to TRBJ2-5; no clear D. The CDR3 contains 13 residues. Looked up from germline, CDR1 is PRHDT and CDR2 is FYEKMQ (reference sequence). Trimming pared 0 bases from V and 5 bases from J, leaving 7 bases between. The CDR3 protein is CASSLGNWETQYF. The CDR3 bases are TGTGCCAGCAGCTTAGGGAATTGGGAGACCCAGTACTTC.

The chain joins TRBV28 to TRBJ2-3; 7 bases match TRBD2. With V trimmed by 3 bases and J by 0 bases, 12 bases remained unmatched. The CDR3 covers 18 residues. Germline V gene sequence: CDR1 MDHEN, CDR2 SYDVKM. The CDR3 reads CASSFILGGGRSTDTQYF. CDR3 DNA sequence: TGTGCCAGCAGTTTTATTCTTGGCGGCGGGAGAAGCACAGATACGCAGTATTTT.